This T cell receptor beta chain was retrieved from a study of Tregs in tolerant kidney transplant recipients. Concerning this clone itself: Its specificity is unknown. The missing CDR3 end, 3 residues past where the read stops, is filled in from the germline J gene.

Germline V gene lookup returns CDR1 SGHVS and CDR2 FNYEAQ. The CDR3 is 13 residues long. With 0 bases clipped from V and 4 bases from J, the junction kept 0 bases outside the gene matches. Data came from immunoSEQ multiplex PCR; TCRdb stores just in-frame clones and leaves some out. Its table records 10,000 or so clones. Notes on the study in general: Activated donor B cell expansion appeared to reveal the most relevant donor-specific TCRbeta repertoire. Some patients' samples used different primers over time, so nucleotide sequences weren't comparable.

Mixed chimerism was transient after nonmyeloablative marrow transplants from related graft donors. Unstimulated regulatory T cells (CD4+CD25+CD127-), CD4+CD25- non-regulatory cells, CD4 and CD8 cells were FACS-sorted from thawed PBMCs. The sample was CD8+ T cells from blood (PBMCs), taken 24 months after the transplant. The source is a human patient who received a combined kidney and bone marrow transplant. Some T cells may be supplied by the graft donor. The gene calls are TRBV7-6 and TRBJ2-7, with 7 bases identical to TRBD2. Partial CDR3 DNA: TGTGCCAGCAGCTTAGCGCGGGAGTACGAG. Protein product: CASSLAREYE. The whole CDR3 region reads CASSLAREYEQYF.